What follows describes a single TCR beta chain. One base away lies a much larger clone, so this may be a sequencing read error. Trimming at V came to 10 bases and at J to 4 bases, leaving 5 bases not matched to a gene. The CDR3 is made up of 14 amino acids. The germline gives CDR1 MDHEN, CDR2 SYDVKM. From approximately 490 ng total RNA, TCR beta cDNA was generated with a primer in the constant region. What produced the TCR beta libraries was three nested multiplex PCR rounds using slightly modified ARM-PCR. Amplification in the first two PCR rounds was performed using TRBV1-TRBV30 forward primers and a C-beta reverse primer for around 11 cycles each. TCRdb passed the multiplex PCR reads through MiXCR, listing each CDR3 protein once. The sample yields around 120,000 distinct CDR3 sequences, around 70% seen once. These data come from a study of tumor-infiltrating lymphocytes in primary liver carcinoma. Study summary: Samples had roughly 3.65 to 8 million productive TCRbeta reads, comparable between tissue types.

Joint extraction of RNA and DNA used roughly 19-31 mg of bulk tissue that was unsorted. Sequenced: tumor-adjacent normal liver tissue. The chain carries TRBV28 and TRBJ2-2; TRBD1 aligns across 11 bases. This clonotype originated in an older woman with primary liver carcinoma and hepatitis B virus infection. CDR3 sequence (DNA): TGTGCCATCAGGGGACAGGGGGTCACCGGGGAGCTGTTTTTT. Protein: CAIRGQGVTGELFF.